Listed here are 11 T cell receptor beta chains from one sample, sequenced in a study of spatial heterogeneity in lung cancer (dated by TCRdb to the late 2010s). Beyond this particular receptor, the publication reports: The number of expanded intratumoral alpha and beta TCRs correlated with the tumor nonsynonymous mutation count.

The method was 5' RACE. The run used a NextSeq 500. In-frame beta chains were kept once TCRdb had trimmed the public reads at Q25 with fastp and called clones with MiXCR. Each entry merges the rows of one CDR3 protein and shows their most common DNA and genes. The sample has about 2,900 distinct CDR3 sequences on record, under 10% of them singletons. 6.3% of the sample lies in the top ten. These receptors' antigens are unknown. In light of the paper, this sample's time point label describes: sample taken at primary tumor resection. The material was lung tumor tissue, obtained at surgery. The receptor source for this set is a female donor with early-stage non-small cell lung cancer.

The chain links TRBV24-1 to TRBJ2-7; D is perhaps TRBD2 (5 bases). Between the trimmed V and J ends, which lost 4 bases and 11 bases, there was a span of 14 bases. CDR3 length: 12 residues. Germline lookup yields CDR1 KGHDR and CDR2 SFDVKD. The CDR3 spells CATSDQIPEEYF. CDR3 nucleotides: TGTGCCACCAGTGACCAGATCCCGGAGGAGTACTTC.

By frequency in the sample, this clonotype is medium-sized. The chain is built from TRBV5-1 and TRBJ1-5; 10 nucleotides line up with TRBD1. Germline V gene data show CDR1 as SGHRS and CDR2 as YFSETQ. This CDR3 region has 15 residues. J gave up 3 bases and V 4 bases, and 4 bases lay outside the gene matches. The DNA of the CDR3 is TGCGCCAGCAGCGAAGGGACAGGGGTCAATCAGCCCCAGCATTTT. Protein product: CASSEGTGVNQPQHF.

By sample fraction, this clonotype is medium-sized (0.01 to 0.1%). This chain joins TRBV18 and TRBJ1-1; D not resolved. The CDR3 has 14 residues. Germline V gene data show CDR1 as KGHSH and CDR2 as LQKENI. Trimming left V 3 bases short and J 2 bases short, with 10 bases between. CDR3 sequence reads: CASSPAARNTEAFF. The CDR3 nucleotides read TGTGCCAGCTCACCGGCGGCGCGTAACACTGAAGCTTTCTTT. The full variable domain, with the rest looked up from reference TRBV18 and TRBJ1-1, is NAGVMQNPRHLVRRRGQEARLRCSPMKGHSHVYWYRQLPEEGLKFMVYLQKENIIDESGMPKERFSAEFPKEGPSILRIQQVVRGDSAAYFCASSPAARNTEAFFGQGTRLTVV.

This clonotype is labeled as large. The chain joins TRBV11-2 to TRBJ2-7; TRBD1 aligns across 9 bases. Germline CDR1 SGHAT, CDR2 FQNNGV. The CDR3 extends over 14 amino acids. Germline trimming cut 6 bases from V and 2 bases from J; bases unmatched to any gene: 5. CDR3: CASRGQGEAYEQYF. The CDR3 bases are TGTGCCAGCAGGGGACAGGGCGAAGCCTACGAGCAGTACTTC.

Sample share makes this clonotype medium-sized (0.01 to 0.1%). The rearrangement links TRBV6-5 to TRBJ1-2; TRBD1 matches at 7 bases. The CDR3 runs to 11 residues. Germline V gene sequence: CDR1 MNHEY, CDR2 SVGAGI. The trim removed 7 bases at V and 4 bases at J, leaving 0 bases unmatched. CDR3: CASTGGYGYTF. As DNA, the CDR3 is TGTGCCAGCACAGGGGGCTATGGCTACACCTTC.

Comment on this clonotype: This may stem from a read error, because a much larger clone lies one nucleotide away. The chain links TRBV14 to TRBJ2-2, with a weak D call TRBD1 (5 bases). In germline, CDR1 is SGHDN, CDR2 FVKESK. This CDR3 region has 13 residues. Trimming took 8 bases from V and 9 from J, leaving 16 bases between them. CDR3 sequence: CASGPGRARELFF. Written as DNA, the CDR3 is TGTGCCAGCGGCCCCGGCAGGGCGAGGGAGCTGTTTTTT.

This clonotype is medium-sized. This chain joins TRBV9 and TRBJ2-7; D assignment may be TRBD1 or TRBD2 (5 bases each). With 2 bases removed from V and 0 bases from J, the gap between germline ends came to 12 bases. The length of the CDR3 is 15 residues. Germline V gene sequence: CDR1 SGDLS, CDR2 YYNGEE. Written as DNA, the CDR3 is TGTGCCAGCAGCGTTGGGACGCTAAGCTCCTACGAGCAGTACTTC. Encoded protein: CASSVGTLSSYEQYF.

This clonotype is medium-sized by share. The chain couples TRBV6-5 to TRBJ1-1, with D possibly matching TRBD1 (6 bases). The germline gives CDR1 MNHEY, CDR2 SVGAGI. This CDR3 is 14 amino acids long. V lost 2 bases and J lost 2, with 9 bases in between. As DNA, the CDR3 is TGTGCCAGCAGTTACGCGGGGGCAAACACTGAAGCTTTCTTT. Amino acid sequence: CASSYAGANTEAFF.

This clonotype is judged medium-sized (0.01 to 0.1%). This chain uses TRBV6-1 with TRBJ1-4; tentative D call: TRBD1 (5 bases). This CDR3 contains 16 residues. V lost 7 bases and J 0 bases, leaving 15 bases between the germline ends. Per germline, CDR1 MNHNS and CDR2 SASEGT. Here the CDR3 reads CASIDSLVATNEKLFF. CDR3 coding DNA: TGTGCCAGCATCGACAGTTTAGTTGCAACTAATGAAAAACTGTTTTTT.

The CDR3 coding sequence is TGTGCCAGCTCCCGGGACAGCTATAATTCACCCCTCCACTTT. This sequence encodes CASSRDSYNSPLHF. The chain employs TRBV18 and TRBJ1-6; 7 bases agree with TRBD1. Germline V lookup: CDR1 KGHSH, CDR2 LQKENI. V was pared by 6 bases and J by 3 bases, with 2 bases of the junction left unmatched. The CDR3 spans 14 residues.

By sample share, this clonotype is medium-sized. The chain recombines TRBV2 with TRBJ2-5; D is ambiguous. Germline values: CDR1 SNHLY, CDR2 FYNNEI. The V end was cut by 8 bases, the J end by 7 bases, with 26 bases between. The CDR3 sequence is 16 residues long. CDR3 protein: CASSGVGLRTGGTQYF. The CDR3 DNA reads as TGTGCCAGCTCCGGTGTGGGGTTAAGAACGGGCGGGACCCAGTACTTC.